What follows are 19 T cell receptor beta chains derived from one specimen sequenced in a study of lymphopenia after photon versus proton radiotherapy. Clones were read by immunoSEQ multiplex PCR, and TCRdb kept only the in-frame ones, dropping some. Here the sample spans approximately 150,000 clones, around 85% being singletons. The sequences come from peripheral blood, collected from a patient treated with photon-based radiotherapy. The receptors stem from a man in his fifties with gastric cancer.

The chain has TRBV5-4 and TRBJ2-1; D gene unclear. The CDR3 totals 15 residues. Germline CDR1 reads SGHNT; CDR2 reads YYREEE (reference sequence). V was cut by 0 bases and J by 0 bases, with 7 bases left in between. The CDR3 region has the DNA TGTGCCAGCAGCTTGGCGGGCCACTCCTACAATGAGCAGTTCTTC. It encodes CASSLAGHSYNEQFF.

The chain is built from TRBV6-1 and TRBJ1-3, with D uncertain. The germline gives CDR1 MNHNS, CDR2 SASEGT. V gave up 8 bases and J gave up 0 bases, with 11 bases separating them. The CDR3 contains 14 residues. CDR3 DNA: TGTGCCAGCGGTTTAAACCGCTCTGGAAACACCATATATTTT. Protein sequence: CASGLNRSGNTIYF.

V and J are TRBV27 and TRBJ2-3; 10 nucleotides align to TRBD1. The V and J ends lost 5 bases and 5 bases, in that order; junction bases with no gene match: 16. The V gene's germline CDR1 is MNHEY and CDR2 SMNVEV (reference sequence). This CDR3 contains 18 residues. CDR3 nucleotides: TGTGCCAGCAGTCCCCGATCGTCCGGGACAGGGGTTATAGATACGCAGTATTTT. This encodes CASSPRSSGTGVIDTQYF.

The CDR3 loop reads CASSDYSHGTEAFF. In DNA, the CDR3 is TGTGCCAGCAGTGACTATTCCCACGGCACTGAAGCTTTCTTT. The chain couples TRBV27 to TRBJ1-1; D is undetermined. The germline V and J ends were trimmed by 5 bases and 4 bases, with 14 bases remaining between them. Germline CDR1 is MNHEY and CDR2 is SMNVEV (reference sequence). This CDR3 comprises 14 residues.

This clone came up a few times. CDR3 region: CASSLVGIYGYTF. Here the CDR3 DNA reads TGTGCCAGCAGCTTAGTGGGAATCTATGGCTACACCTTC. The chain joins TRBV7-2 to TRBJ1-2, with D unresolved. CDR3 length: 13 amino acids. Between the trimmed V and J ends, which lost 1 base and 4 bases, there was a span of 7 bases. CDR1 and CDR2 (germline): SGHTA, FQGNSA. Full variable domain (rest looked up from reference TRBV7-2 and TRBJ1-2): GAGVSQSPSNKVTEKGKDVELRCDPISGHTALYWYRQSLGQGLEFLIYFQGNSAPDKSGLPSDRFSAERTGGSVSTLTIQRTQQEDSAVYLCASSLVGIYGYTFGSGTRLTVV.

The V gene is TRBV6-1, the J gene TRBJ1-1, with 8 bases that match TRBD1. Germline V gives CDR1 MNHNS, CDR2 SASEGT. V lost 6 bases to trimming and J lost 6 bases; unmatched junction nucleotides: 6. The CDR3 runs 13 residues. The CDR3 loop reads CASSSIQGAEAFF. DNA of the CDR3: TGTGCCAGCAGCTCCATACAGGGGGCTGAAGCTTTCTTT.

Here the CDR3 DNA reads TGTGCCAGCTCACCCGGAGGGGCGGTACGGGAAAAACTGTTTTTT. This encodes CASSPGGAVREKLFF. The chain is built from TRBV18 and TRBJ1-4, with D possibly being TRBD1 (5 bases). The CDR3 length is 15 residues. Germline CDR1 is KGHSH and CDR2 is LQKENI. The ends were cut back, 3 bases at V and 8 bases at J, with 16 bases in the middle. The full variable domain, its missing parts supplied by reference TRBV18 and TRBJ1-4, is NAGVMQNPRHLVRRRGQEARLRCSPMKGHSHVYWYRQLPEEGLKFMVYLQKENIIDESGMPKERFSAEFPKEGPSILRIQQVVRGDSAAYFCASSPGGAVREKLFFGSGTQLSVL.

On this clone: One end of the junction fails to match germline, which may point to a read error. The rearrangement joins TRBV5-1 to TRBJ2-6; D perhaps matches TRBD1 (5 bases). The length of the CDR3 is 15 residues. The germline V gene has CDR1 SGHRS and CDR2 YFSETQ. The CDR3 sequence is CASSLDVSGANVPTF. The CDR3 nucleotides read TGCGCCAGCAGCTTGGACGTCTCTGGGGCCAACGTCCCGACTTTC.

The V gene is TRBV28, the J gene TRBJ1-4; TRBD1 might be the D (6 bases). The CDR3 covers 14 residues. The V end was cut by 6 bases, the J end by 8 bases, with 16 bases between. The V gene's germline CDR1 is MDHEN and CDR2 SYDVKM. Here the CDR3 reads CASRDRGEGEKLFF. The CDR3 DNA reads TGTGCCAGCAGGGACAGAGGAGAGGGCGAAAAACTGTTTTTT.

Notes on this clone: Other DNA sequences within the sample encode an identical CDR3. J is TRBJ1-4 and V is TRBV5-1; D is perhaps TRBD1 (5 bases). The V end was cut by 0 bases, the J end by 8 bases, with 14 bases between. Germline V lookup: CDR1 SGHRS, CDR2 YFSETQ. The CDR3 has 15 amino acids. The CDR3 region is CASSLAGGYDEKLFF. The CDR3 bases are TGCGCCAGCAGCTTGGCCGGGGGGTATGACGAAAAACTGTTTTTT.

The chain uses TRBV18 and TRBJ2-1; D perhaps matches TRBD2 (6 bases). CDR3 length: 14 amino acids. V dropped 3 bases and J dropped 8 bases, with 14 bases sitting between them. The germline CDR1 and CDR2 sequences are KGHSH and LQKENI. This CDR3 is CASSPGPPGDEQFF. The CDR3 region has the DNA TGTGCCAGCTCACCGGGTCCTCCGGGGGATGAGCAGTTCTTC. Full variable domain (missing parts from reference TRBV18 and TRBJ2-1): NAGVMQNPRHLVRRRGQEARLRCSPMKGHSHVYWYRQLPEEGLKFMVYLQKENIIDESGMPKERFSAEFPKEGPSILRIQQVVRGDSAAYFCASSPGPPGDEQFFGPGTRLTVL.

The chain combines TRBV21-1 with TRBJ1-5; the table names TRBD1, a call not compared with the DNA. TRBV21-1 is listed as a pseudogene. The CDR3 covers 14 residues. The CDR3 is CAITDRGGNQPQHF. The CDR3 coding sequence is TGTGCCATTACGGACAGGGGAGGCAATCAGCCCCAGCATTTT.

The CDR3 nucleotides are TGTGCCAGCAGTTTAGGGGGCTACGAGCAGTACTTC. This gives the protein CASSLGGYEQYF. The chain combines TRBV28 with TRBJ2-7; the D gene could be TRBD1 or TRBD2 (5 bases each). Trimming shortened V by 2 bases and J by 3 bases, and 5 bases separated the two germline ends. This CDR3 region has 12 residues. CDR1 and CDR2 from the germline V gene are MDHEN and SYDVKM.

The sample holds a few counts of this clone. CDR3 residues: CASLAGGPRDEQFF. CDR3 nucleotides: TGTGCCAGCTTAGCGGGAGGCCCCCGCGATGAGCAGTTCTTC. The chain has TRBV6-6 and TRBJ2-1; 10 bases map to TRBD2. The ends lost 8 bases at V and 8 bases at J; junction bases unmatched: 9. The CDR3 is 14 residues long. The germline V gene has CDR1 MNHNY and CDR2 SVGAGI (reference sequence).

V is TRBV4-3 and J is TRBJ2-6; no clear D gene. Germline values: CDR1 LGHNA, CDR2 YSLEER. The CDR3 has 15 residues. V was clipped by 1 base and J by 1 base, with 5 bases between them. The CDR3, as DNA: TGCGCCAGCAGCCAAGTTGGTTCTGGGGCCAACGTCCTGACTTTC. Protein product: CASSQVGSGANVLTF.

This sequence joins TRBV29-1 and TRBJ1-2; 7 positions agree with TRBD1. Germline assignment: CDR1 SQVTM and CDR2 ANQGSEA. Trimming removed 4 bases from V and 8 bases from J; junction bases left unmatched: 10. This CDR3 has 13 residues. Here the CDR3 reads CSVVKRGREGYTF. The DNA of the CDR3 is TGCAGCGTTGTAAAGAGGGGGCGCGAAGGCTACACCTTC.

This chain connects TRBV6-8 to TRBJ2-2; D gene ambiguous. Trimming removed 2 bases from V and 1 base from J, with 8 bases in between. CDR1 MNHGY and CDR2 SAAAGT come from the germline V gene. The CDR3 runs 15 residues. CDR3 residues: CASSYPDVNTGELFF. DNA of the CDR3: TGTGCCAGCAGTTACCCGGACGTGAACACCGGGGAGCTGTTTTTT.

This clone came up once. The chain uses TRBV27 and TRBJ2-1; D gene unclear. In germline, CDR1 is MNHEY, CDR2 SMNVEV (reference sequence). The CDR3 is 14 residues long. Between the trimmed V and J ends, which lost 4 bases and 9 bases, there was a span of 16 bases. CDR3 sequence reads: CASSWTRKKGEQFF. The CDR3 DNA sequence: TGTGCCAGCAGTTGGACCCGGAAGAAGGGTGAGCAGTTCTTC.

V usage is TRBV5-4 and J usage is TRBJ1-2; tentatively, D is TRBD1 (5 bases). The CDR3 is 14 residues long. Germline loops: CDR1 SGHNT, CDR2 YYREEE (reference sequence). V was pared by 3 bases and J by 4 bases, with 13 bases between. The CDR3 protein is CASSSDQGAYGYTF. CDR3 bases: TGTGCCAGCAGCTCGGATCAGGGAGCCTATGGCTACACCTTC.